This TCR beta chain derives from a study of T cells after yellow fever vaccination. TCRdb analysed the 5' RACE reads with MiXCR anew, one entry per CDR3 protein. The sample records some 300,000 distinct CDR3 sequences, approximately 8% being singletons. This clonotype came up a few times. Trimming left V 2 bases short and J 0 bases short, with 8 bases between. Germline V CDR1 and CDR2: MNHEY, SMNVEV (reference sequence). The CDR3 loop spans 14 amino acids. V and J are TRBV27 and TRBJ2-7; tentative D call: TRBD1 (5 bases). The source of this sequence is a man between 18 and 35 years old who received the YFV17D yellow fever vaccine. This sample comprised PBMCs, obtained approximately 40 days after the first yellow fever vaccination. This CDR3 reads CASSLTGSSYEQYF. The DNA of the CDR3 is TGTGCCAGCAGTTTAACAGGTAGCTCCTACGAGCAGTACTTC.